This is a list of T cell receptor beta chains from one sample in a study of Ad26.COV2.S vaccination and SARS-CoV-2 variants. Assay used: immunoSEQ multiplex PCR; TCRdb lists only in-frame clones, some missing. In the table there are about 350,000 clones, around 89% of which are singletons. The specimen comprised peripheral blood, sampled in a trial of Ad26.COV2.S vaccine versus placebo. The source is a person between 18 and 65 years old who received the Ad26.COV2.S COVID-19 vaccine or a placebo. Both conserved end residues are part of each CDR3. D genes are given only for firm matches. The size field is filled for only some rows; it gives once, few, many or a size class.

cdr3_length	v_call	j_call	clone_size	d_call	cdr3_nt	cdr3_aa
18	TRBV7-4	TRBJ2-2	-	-	TGTGCCAGCAGCTTCTTCCCCGGGGACATTGGGTCTGCCGGGGAGCTGTTTTTT	CASSFFPGDIGSAGELFF
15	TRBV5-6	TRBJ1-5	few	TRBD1	TGTGCCAGCAGCCCCGGGACAGGGAGGTCTCAGCCCCAGCATTTT	CASSPGTGRSQPQHF
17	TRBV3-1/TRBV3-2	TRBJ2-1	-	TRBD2	TGTGCCAGCAGCCATACCGGGACTAGCGATAAAGGCAATGAGCAGTTCTTC	CASSHTGTSDKGNEQFF
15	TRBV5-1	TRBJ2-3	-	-	TGCGCCAGCAGCTTGGGAGCGGGTAGCACAGATACGCAGTATTTT	CASSLGAGSTDTQYF
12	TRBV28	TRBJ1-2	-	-	TGTGCCAGCAGTTTTATGGGGGGTGGCTACACCTTC	CASSFMGGGYTF
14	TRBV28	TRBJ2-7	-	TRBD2	TGTGCCAGCAGGATCTCACTAGCGGGGTACGAGCAGTACTTC	CASRISLAGYEQYF
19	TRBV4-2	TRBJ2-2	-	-	TGTGCCAGCAGCCAAGGGATCGTTTCTAGCTACCCGAACACCGGGGAGCTGTTTTTT	CASSQGIVSSYPNTGELFF
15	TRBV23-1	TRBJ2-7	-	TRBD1	TGCGCCAGCAGCCAGTCCTTCAGGGGACAGAACGAGCAGTACTTC	CASSQSFRGQNEQYF
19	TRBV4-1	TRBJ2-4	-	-	TGCGCCAGCAGCCAAGTCGGGGGAGGCGGGCCCCGAGCCAAAAACATTCAGTACTTC	CASSQVGGGGPRAKNIQYF
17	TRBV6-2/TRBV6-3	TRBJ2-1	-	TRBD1	TGTGCCAGCAGTTACCCGCTGGGGACAGGGGGCAATCTCGGGCAGTTCTTC	CASSYPLGTGGNLGQFF
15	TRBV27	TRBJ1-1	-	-	TGTGCCAGCAGGAGGAGTCGGGGGGCAAGCACTGAAGCTTTCTTT	CASRRSRGASTEAFF
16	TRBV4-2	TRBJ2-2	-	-	TGTGCCAGCAGCCAAGATTATGGCAGGGGCACCGGGGAGCTGTTTTTT	CASSQDYGRGTGELFF
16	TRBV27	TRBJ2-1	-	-	TGTGCCAGCAGTACTCCCTTCCGCTCTAAGAACAATGAGCAGTTCTTC	CASSTPFRSKNNEQFF
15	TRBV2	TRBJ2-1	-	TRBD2	TGTGCCAGAGGCTCGGGACTAGCGGTTTACAATGAGCAGTTCTTC	CARGSGLAVYNEQFF
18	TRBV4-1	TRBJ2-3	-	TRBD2	TGCGCCAGCAGCCGAGGACTAGCGGGAGGGCCGGCGGCAGATACGCAGTATTTT	CASSRGLAGGPAADTQYF
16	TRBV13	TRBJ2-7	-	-	TGTGCCAGCAGCCCAGGAACAGGGATTAAGTCCTACGAGCAGTACTTC	CASSPGTGIKSYEQYF
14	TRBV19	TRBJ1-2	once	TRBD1	TGTGCCAGTAGTATTCGGACAGGGTTGCGGGGCTACACCTTC	CASSIRTGLRGYTF
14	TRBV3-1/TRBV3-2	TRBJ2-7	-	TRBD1	TGTGCCAGCAGCCCCGGACAGGGGGTAGGCGAGCAGTACTTC	CASSPGQGVGEQYF
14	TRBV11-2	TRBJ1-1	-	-	TGTGCCAGCAGCTTTATGGGAGAGGACACTGAAGCTTTCTTT	CASSFMGEDTEAFF
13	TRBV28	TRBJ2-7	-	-	TGTGCCAGCAGTTTAGTGGGGTCCGACGAGCAGTACTTC	CASSLVGSDEQYF
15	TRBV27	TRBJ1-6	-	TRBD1	TGTGCCAGCAGTTTGGGACAGGGTTCCTTTTCACCCCTCCACTTT	CASSLGQGSFSPLHF
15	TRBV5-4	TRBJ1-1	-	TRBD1	TGTGCCAGCAGCCCGACAGGGGGCGGTTTTACTGAAGCTTTCTTT	CASSPTGGGFTEAFF
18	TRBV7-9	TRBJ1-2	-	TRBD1	TGTGCCAGCAGTTTTGCTTCCGGGACAGGGGACAATAACTATGGCTACACCTTC	CASSFASGTGDNNYGYTF
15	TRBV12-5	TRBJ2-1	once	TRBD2	TGTGCTAGTGGTTTTCGACTAGCGGAATACAATGAGCAGTTCTTC	CASGFRLAEYNEQFF
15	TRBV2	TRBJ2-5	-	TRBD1	TGTGCCAGCAACAGGGGGCTTCAACGGTCAGAGACCCAGTACTTC	CASNRGLQRSETQYF
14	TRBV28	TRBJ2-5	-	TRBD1	TGTGCCAGCAGTCGAGGGGGCCTCGGGGAGACCCAGTACTTC	CASSRGGLGETQYF
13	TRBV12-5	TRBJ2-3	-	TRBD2	TGTGCTAGTGCGGGGGGGCTGGCGGATACGCAGTATTTT	CASAGGLADTQYF
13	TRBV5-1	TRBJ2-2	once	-	TGCGCCAGCAGTCATGGACGTACCGGGGAGCTGTTTTTT	CASSHGRTGELFF
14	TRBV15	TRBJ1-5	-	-	TGTGCCACCAGCAGAGACCGAGCTAATCAGCCCCAGCATTTT	CATSRDRANQPQHF
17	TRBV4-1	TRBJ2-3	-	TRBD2	TGCGCCAGCAGCGAAGCTGGACTAGCGGGAGTCTCAGATACGCAGTATTTT	CASSEAGLAGVSDTQYF
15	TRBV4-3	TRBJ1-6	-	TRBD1	TGCGCCAGCAGCCAAGGGACAGGGCGGAATTCACCCCTCCACTTT	CASSQGTGRNSPLHF
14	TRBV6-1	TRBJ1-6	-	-	TGTGCCAGCAGTGAGAGGGACATCGGGTCGCCCCTCCACTTT	CASSERDIGSPLHF
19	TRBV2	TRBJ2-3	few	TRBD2	TGTGCCAGCAGTGTTCTCCGTCGAAGACGAACTAGCGGCACAGATACGCAGTATTTT	CASSVLRRRRTSGTDTQYF
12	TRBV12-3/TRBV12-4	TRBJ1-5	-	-	TGTGCCAGCAGTTTTAGCAATCAGCCCCAGCATTTT	CASSFSNQPQHF
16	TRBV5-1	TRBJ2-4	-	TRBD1	TGCGCCAGCAGTCCTGACAGGGGGTTAGCCAAAAACATTCAGTACTTC	CASSPDRGLAKNIQYF
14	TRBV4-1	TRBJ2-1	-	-	TGCGCCAGCAGGCCAGGGGTCTCCTACAATGAGCAGTTCTTC	CASRPGVSYNEQFF
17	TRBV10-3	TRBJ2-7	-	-	TGTGCCATCAGCTTGGACAGGGACTATGGCCCTAGTGGGGAGCAGTACTTC	CAISLDRDYGPSGEQYF